These 26 T cell receptor beta chains originate from one sample sequenced in a study of shared clonotypes between healthy human individuals. Clones were sequenced by immunoSEQ multiplex PCR, and TCRdb holds only the in-frame ones, with some missing. The sample holds approximately 1,500,000 clones, more than 95% seen once. Sequenced material: naive CD4+ T cells sorted from blood. The sample's subset: CD45RA+ positively selected. The receptors were gathered from a man aged 25-40 years in good health.

The chain recombines TRBV2 with TRBJ2-3, with D tentatively TRBD1 (6 bases). V was clipped by 8 bases and J by 2 bases, with 11 bases between them. Germline CDR1 SNHLY, CDR2 FYNNEI. This CDR3 has 13 residues. CDR3 protein: CASLGALTDTQYF. The CDR3 DNA is TGTGCCAGCCTGGGGGCCCTCACAGATACGCAGTATTTT.

The chain joins TRBV4-3 to TRBJ2-3; TRBD2 aligns across 9 bases. Germline CDR1 and CDR2: LGHNA and YSLEER. CDR3 length: 15 amino acids. The V and J ends lost 0 bases and 6 bases, in that order; junction bases with no gene match: 4. CDR3 DNA sequence: TGCGCCAGCAGCCAAGATCTCGGGACTAGCGATACGCAGTATTTT. Residues: CASSQDLGTSDTQYF.

V and J are TRBV9 and TRBJ2-7; a weak D match, TRBD1 (5 bases). Germline V gene lookup returns CDR1 SGDLS and CDR2 YYNGEE. The CDR3 extends over 14 amino acids. Trimming pared 0 bases from V and 0 bases from J, leaving 7 bases between. In DNA, the CDR3 is TGTGCCAGCAGCGTAGTGGACACCTCCTACGAGCAGTACTTC. Residues: CASSVVDTSYEQYF.

On this clone: One junction end does not reproduce the germline sequence, and a read error may be involved. This sequence joins TRBV20-1 and TRBJ2-7, with TRBD1 matching over 7 bases. Germline V gene sequence: CDR1 DFQATT, CDR2 SNEGSKA (reference sequence). This CDR3 contains 11 residues. DNA of the CDR3: TGCAGTGCCAAAAGGGGGCTCCAACTCCCTTTC. Amino acid sequence: CSAKRGLQLPF.

This sequence joins TRBV27 and TRBJ2-2, with 10 nucleotides matching TRBD1. CDR3 length: 15 residues. Per the germline V gene, CDR1 is MNHEY and CDR2 is SMNVEV (reference sequence). The ends lost 5 bases at V and 6 bases at J; junction bases unmatched: 6. The CDR3 nucleotides read TGTGCCAGCAGTCCTACCGGACAGGGGGCCGGGGAGCTGTTTTTT. This codes for CASSPTGQGAGELFF.

This chain links TRBV6-1 with TRBJ1-2; 9 bases fit TRBD1. Trimming took 2 bases from V and 4 from J; bases not matched to a gene: 5. Looked up from germline, CDR1 is MNHNS and CDR2 is SASEGT. The CDR3 sequence is 15 residues long. The CDR3 sequence is CASSEHRGRSYGYTF. Written as DNA, the CDR3 is TGTGCCAGCAGTGAACACAGGGGGCGCAGCTATGGCTACACCTTC.

V and J are TRBV4-3 and TRBJ1-1; D not resolved. CDR3 length: 13 residues. Deletions cut 1 base from V and 7 bases from J, with 10 bases between. Germline CDR1 is LGHNA and CDR2 is YSLEER. CDR3 nucleotide sequence: TGCGCCAGCAGCCAAGTCCCGGTGGGTGAAGCTTTCTTT. Its protein is CASSQVPVGEAFF.

A single count supports this clone. The chain recombines TRBV2 with TRBJ1-3; D unresolved. The CDR3 extends over 16 amino acids. Deletions cut 8 bases from V and 0 bases from J, with 17 bases between. Germline CDR1 reads SNHLY; CDR2 reads FYNNEI. CDR3 amino acids: CASPERRRISGNTIYF. The CDR3 DNA is TGTGCCAGCCCAGAGAGGCGCCGGATCTCTGGAAACACCATATATTTT.

The rearrangement joins TRBV10-2 to TRBJ2-7; tentatively, D is TRBD2 (5 bases). Germline lookup yields CDR1 WSHSY and CDR2 SAAADI. The CDR3 loop spans 11 amino acids. V was pared by 3 bases and J by 10 bases, with 10 bases between. CDR3 bases: TGCGCCAGCAGTGAAAGGGAGTTTCAGTACTTC. Amino acid sequence: CASSEREFQYF.

This rearrangement joins TRBV18 to TRBJ2-7; 11 bases are a match to TRBD2. The ends lost 3 bases at V and 4 bases at J; junction bases unmatched: 5. The length of the CDR3 is 15 residues. Germline values: CDR1 KGHSH, CDR2 LQKENI. The CDR3: CASSPTRTSGYEQYF. The CDR3, as DNA: TGTGCCAGCTCACCGACTAGGACTAGCGGGTACGAGCAGTACTTC.

J is TRBJ1-5 and V is TRBV6-1; D uncertain. CDR1 MNHNS and CDR2 SASEGT come from the germline V gene. V dropped 5 bases and J dropped 3 bases, with 8 bases sitting between them. CDR3 size: 13 residues. CDR3 residues: CASSREVNQPQHF. DNA of the CDR3: TGTGCCAGCAGTCGAGAAGTCAATCAGCCCCAGCATTTT.

J is TRBJ2-7 and V is TRBV19, with 12 positions matching TRBD2. The CDR3 length is 18 residues. The V and J ends lost 5 bases and 6 bases, in that order; junction bases with no gene match: 17. CDR1 LNHDA and CDR2 SQIVND come from the germline V gene (reference sequence). CDR3 residues: CASSSSGRVYMDRGEQYF. CDR3 nucleotides: TGTGCCAGTAGTTCTAGCGGGAGGGTGTATATGGATCGAGGCGAGCAGTACTTC. Using reference TRBV19 and TRBJ2-7 for the parts outside the CDR3, the full variable domain is DGGITQSPKYLFRKEGQNVTLSCEQNLNHDAMYWYRQDPGQGLRLIYYSQIVNDFQKGDIAEGYSVSREKKESFPLTVTSAQKNPTAFYLCASSSSGRVYMDRGEQYFGPGTRLTVT.

V is TRBV5-4 and J is TRBJ1-2, with D maybe TRBD1 (6 bases). Germline-derived CDR1 and CDR2 are SGHNT and YYREEE (reference sequence). This CDR3 comprises 15 residues. Trimming removed 4 bases at V and 2 bases at J, with 15 bases between. CDR3 sequence (DNA): TGTGCCAGCAGCCTACAGGGATCCGCGAACTATGGCTACACCTTC. Protein product: CASSLQGSANYGYTF.

The rearrangement uses TRBV9 and TRBJ2-1, with 14 bases lining up with TRBD2. CDR1 is SGDLS and CDR2 is YYNGEE in the germline V gene. V dropped 2 bases and J dropped 9; count of bases not matched to a gene: 7. This CDR3 spans 16 amino acids. The CDR3 region has the DNA TGTGCCAGCAGCGTTGAACCGGGACTAGCGGGAGTTGAGCAGTTCTTC. Its protein is CASSVEPGLAGVEQFF.

The chain joins TRBV5-5 to TRBJ2-3, with TRBD2 matching 10 bases. V was pared by 0 bases and J by 6 bases, with 7 bases of the junction left unmatched. The CDR3 is made up of 16 amino acids. The germline gives CDR1 SGHKS, CDR2 YYEKEE (reference sequence). CDR3 nucleotide sequence: TGTGCCAGCAGCTTGGCGGCTAGCGGGAGACGGGATACGCAGTATTTT. This translates into CASSLAASGRRDTQYF.

The chain's CDR3 is CASSLVGGANVLTF. The CDR3 DNA follows: TGTGCCAGCAGCTTAGTCGGGGGGGCCAACGTCCTGACTTTC. V is TRBV7-8 and J is TRBJ2-6, with D uncertain. V was clipped by 1 base and J by 4 bases, with 5 bases between them. Germline CDR1 and CDR2: SGHVS and FQNEAQ. The CDR3 consists of 14 residues. Full variable domain (remainder filled in from reference TRBV7-8 and TRBJ2-6): GAGVSQSPRYKVAKRGQDVALRCDPISGHVSLFWYQQALGQGPEFLTYFQNEAQLDKSGLPSDRFFAERPEGSVSTLKIQRTQQEDSAVYLCASSLVGGANVLTFGAGSRLTVL.

The J gene is TRBJ2-1, the V gene TRBV10-3; weak D call: TRBD1 (5 bases). This CDR3 is built from 14 residues. CDR1 is ENHRY and CDR2 is SYGVKD in the germline V gene. V shed 7 bases and J shed 0 bases, with 10 bases lying between them. The CDR3 reads CAINRDSSYNEQFF. The CDR3 nucleotides are TGTGCCATCAACCGCGACAGCTCCTACAATGAGCAGTTCTTC.

V usage is TRBV13 and J usage is TRBJ1-4; no definite D call. CDR3 length: 12 amino acids. The V end lost 3 bases, the J end lost 13 bases, and 12 bases lay between the germline ends. CDR1 PRHDT and CDR2 FYEKMQ come from the germline V gene (reference sequence). DNA for the CDR3: TGTGCCAGCAGCTTTTCACAGACTGGACTGTTTTTT. Its translation: CASSFSQTGLFF.

This clone was picked up one time. The chain uses TRBV6-1 and TRBJ2-3; D gene ambiguous. CDR3 length: 13 residues. Germline CDR1 is MNHNS and CDR2 is SASEGT. V lost 2 bases and J 5 bases, leaving 8 bases between the germline ends. DNA of the CDR3: TGTGCCAGCAGTGAATTTGTCAGAGATACGCAGTATTTT. It specifies CASSEFVRDTQYF.

This clone is a singleton in its sample. The chain has TRBV28 and TRBJ1-2; 9 positions match TRBD1. CDR1 and CDR2 from the germline V gene are MDHEN and SYDVKM. V dropped 5 bases and J dropped 2; count of bases not matched to a gene: 6. The CDR3 is 15 amino acids. Written as DNA, the CDR3 is TGTGCCAGCAGTACCCCACAGGGGGCAAACTATGGCTACACCTTC. Its translation is CASSTPQGANYGYTF.

V gene TRBV6-7 combines with J gene TRBJ1-1; D not certain. TRBV6-7 is an ORF; its function is uncertain. Trimming removed 6 bases from V and 6 bases from J, with 11 bases in between. The CDR3 contains 12 residues. CDR3 DNA: TGTGCCAGCAGAGGTCGGCAGCCTGAAGCTTTCTTT. Protein product: CASRGRQPEAFF.

The CDR3 sequence: CASTGAAEKTQYF. The CDR3, as DNA: TGTGCCAGCACCGGGGCAGCTGAAAAGACCCAGTACTTC. The chain employs TRBV5-5 and TRBJ2-5; D may correspond to TRBD1 or TRBD2 (5 bases each). The CDR3 runs to 13 residues. V was pared by 6 bases and J by 6 bases, with 15 bases between. CDR1 is SGHKS, CDR2 YYEKEE, per germline (reference sequence).

A word on this clone: The same CDR3 arises from other DNA sequences in this sample as well. The chain has TRBV5-4 and TRBJ2-7; 8 bases are shared with TRBD2. V was pared by 3 bases and J by 3 bases, with 5 bases of the junction left unmatched. Germline CDR1 and CDR2: SGHNT and YYREEE (reference sequence). This CDR3 is built from 14 residues. The CDR3 DNA reads TGTGCCAGCAGCTCCCCCGGGACTAGCTACGAGCAGTACTTC. It translates to CASSSPGTSYEQYF.

The chain employs TRBV28 and TRBJ2-7; TRBD1 matches 9 bases. Trimming at V came to 3 bases and at J to 2 bases, leaving 8 bases not matched to a gene. CDR1 MDHEN and CDR2 SYDVKM come from the germline V gene. The CDR3 consists of 16 residues. CDR3 nucleotide sequence: TGTGCCAGCAGTTTCCCCGACAGGGGGGGTACCTACGAGCAGTACTTC. Residues: CASSFPDRGGTYEQYF.

The V call is TRBV7-4, the J call TRBJ1-2; D not resolved. CDR3 length equals 15 residues. The V gene's germline CDR1 is SGHVT and CDR2 SQSDAQ. Trimming removed 4 bases from V and 4 bases from J, with 16 bases in between. The CDR3: CASSSASRTAYGYTF. CDR3 bases: TGTGCCAGCAGCTCGGCCTCACGAACGGCCTATGGCTACACCTTC.

This chain links TRBV19 with TRBJ2-7; D might be TRBD1 or TRBD2, each matching 5 bases. Trimming pared 0 bases from V and 7 bases from J, leaving 13 bases between. The germline V gene has CDR1 LNHDA and CDR2 SQIVND (reference sequence). CDR3 length: 14 amino acids. CDR3 amino acids: CASSIDYYEGEQYF. DNA for the CDR3: TGTGCCAGTAGTATAGACTACTACGAGGGGGAGCAGTACTTC. Full variable domain (remainder filled in from reference TRBV19 and TRBJ2-7): DGGITQSPKYLFRKEGQNVTLSCEQNLNHDAMYWYRQDPGQGLRLIYYSQIVNDFQKGDIAEGYSVSREKKESFPLTVTSAQKNPTAFYLCASSIDYYEGEQYFGPGTRLTVT.